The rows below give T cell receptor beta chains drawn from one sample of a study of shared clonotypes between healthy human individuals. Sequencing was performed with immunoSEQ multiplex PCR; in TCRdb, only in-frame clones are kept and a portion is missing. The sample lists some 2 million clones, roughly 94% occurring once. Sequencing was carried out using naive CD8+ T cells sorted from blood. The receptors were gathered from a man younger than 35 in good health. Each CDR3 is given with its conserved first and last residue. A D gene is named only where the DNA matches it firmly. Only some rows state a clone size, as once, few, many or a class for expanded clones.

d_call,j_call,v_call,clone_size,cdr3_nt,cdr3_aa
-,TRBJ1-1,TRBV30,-,TGTGCCTGGACTGGTTGGAGTGCGGCTGAAGCTTTCTTT,CAWTGWSAAEAFF
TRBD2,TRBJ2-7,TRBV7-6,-,TGTGCCAGCAGCCCCGGGGTAGCGGGAGTCCACGAGCAGTACTTC,CASSPGVAGVHEQYF
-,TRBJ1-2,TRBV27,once,TGTGCCAGCAGTTTAGTTACAGGGTCTAACTATGGCTACACCTTC,CASSLVTGSNYGYTF
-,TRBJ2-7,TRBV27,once,TGTGCCAGCAGTTTAGCCTACGGCTACGAGCAGTACTTC,CASSLAYGYEQYF
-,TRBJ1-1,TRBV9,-,TGTGCCAGCAGCGTACTAGGCAACACTGAAGCTTTCTTT,CASSVLGNTEAFF
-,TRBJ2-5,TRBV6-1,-,TGTGCCAGCAGTGTACATCGACAAGAGACCCAGTACTTC,CASSVHRQETQYF
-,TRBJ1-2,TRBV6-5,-,TGTGCCAGCAGTTACTCGATGGCTAACTATGGCTACACCTTC,CASSYSMANYGYTF
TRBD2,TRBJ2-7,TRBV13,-,TGTGCCAGCAGCTTACTAGCGGGGGGGTCCTACGAGCAGTACTTC,CASSLLAGGSYEQYF
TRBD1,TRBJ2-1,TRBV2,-,TGTGCCGTTACAGGGGTTTACAATGAGCAGTTCTTC,CAVTGVYNEQFF
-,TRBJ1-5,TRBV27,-,TGTGCCAGCAGTATCGGGGTGGGCAATCAGCCCCAGCATTTT,CASSIGVGNQPQHF
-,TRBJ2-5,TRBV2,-,TGTGCCAGCAGTGAACCCAGCTTCGAGACCCAGTACTTC,CASSEPSFETQYF
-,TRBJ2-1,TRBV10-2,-,TGCGCCAGCTGTGGAGGGGCTAGAGACAATGAGCAGTTCTTC,CASCGGARDNEQFF
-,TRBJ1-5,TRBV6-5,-,TGTGCCAGCAGCTACGTAAGCAATCAGCCCCAGCATTTT,CASSYVSNQPQHF
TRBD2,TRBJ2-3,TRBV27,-,TGTGCCAGCAGTCCCCTGACTAGCGGGGCTAGCACAGATACGCAGTATTTT,CASSPLTSGASTDTQYF
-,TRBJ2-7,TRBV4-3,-,TGCGCCAGCAGCCAACGACAGTCCCACTCCTACGAGCAGTACTTC,CASSQRQSHSYEQYF
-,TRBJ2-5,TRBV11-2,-,TGTGCCAGCAGCACCTTTAACGACCAAGAGACCCAGTACTTC,CASSTFNDQETQYF
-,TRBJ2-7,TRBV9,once,TGTGCCAGCAGCGTAGCCTCCCTAGCCTCGGACTACGAGCAGTACTTC,CASSVASLASDYEQYF
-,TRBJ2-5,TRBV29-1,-,TGCAGCGTTGAAGATACGAACGAAGAGACCCAGTACTTC,CSVEDTNEETQYF
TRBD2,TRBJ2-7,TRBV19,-,TGTGCCAGTAGTTGGCGGGAGACCTCCTACGAGCAGTACTTC,CASSWRETSYEQYF
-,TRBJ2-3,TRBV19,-,TGTGCCAGTAGTGCACAAAGCACAGATACGCAGTATTTT,CASSAQSTDTQYF
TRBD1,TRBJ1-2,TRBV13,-,TGTGCCAGCAGCTATGAGACAGGGGCAGGGTATGGCTACACCTTC,CASSYETGAGYGYTF
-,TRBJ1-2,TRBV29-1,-,TGCAGCGTTGAAGTAATACGCAATCACTATGGCTACACCTTC,CSVEVIRNHYGYTF
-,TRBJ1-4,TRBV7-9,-,TGTGCCAGCAGCAATGCCCGCACAGGGTCTGACGAAAAACTGTTTTTT,CASSNARTGSDEKLFF
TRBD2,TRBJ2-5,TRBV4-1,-,TGCGCCAGCAGCCAAGAAGTCCAGCGGGGGGCCTCTCAAGAGACCCAGTACTTC,CASSQEVQRGASQETQYF
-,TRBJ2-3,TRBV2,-,TGTGCCAGCAGGGTTAGCGGCGCCACAGATACGCAGTATTTT,CASRVSGATDTQYF
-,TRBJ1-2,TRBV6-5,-,TGTGCCAGTGCTACGGGAGGCGGCTATGGCTACACCTTC,CASATGGGYGYTF
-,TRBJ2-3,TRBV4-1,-,TGCGCCAGCAGCCAAGAGCCACCCCCTAAGACAGATACGCAGTATTTT,CASSQEPPPKTDTQYF